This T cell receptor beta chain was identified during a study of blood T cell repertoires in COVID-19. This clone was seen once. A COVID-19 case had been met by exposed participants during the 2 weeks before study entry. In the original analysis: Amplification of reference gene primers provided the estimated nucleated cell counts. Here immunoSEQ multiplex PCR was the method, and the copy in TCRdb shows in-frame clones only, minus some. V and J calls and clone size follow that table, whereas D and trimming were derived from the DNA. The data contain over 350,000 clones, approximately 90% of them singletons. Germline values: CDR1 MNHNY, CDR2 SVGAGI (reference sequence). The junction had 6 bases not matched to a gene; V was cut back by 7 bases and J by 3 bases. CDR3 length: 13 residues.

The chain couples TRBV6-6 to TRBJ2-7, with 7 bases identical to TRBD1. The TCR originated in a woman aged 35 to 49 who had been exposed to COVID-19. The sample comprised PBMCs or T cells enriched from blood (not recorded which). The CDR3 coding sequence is TGTGCCAGCACCCGGGACAGAAACTACGAGCAGTACTTC. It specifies CASTRDRNYEQYF.